Below, 22 T cell receptor beta chains from the same sample are listed, as sequenced in a study of blood T cell repertoires in COVID-19. Sequencing used immunoSEQ multiplex PCR; TCRdb keeps in-frame clones, though not all of them. The sample consists of tens of thousands of clones, approximately 78% of them appearing once. Sequenced material: peripheral blood. These receptor sequences come from a human donor with acute or convalescent COVID-19. The donor label of this sample is uncertain.

The V and J genes are TRBV11-2 and TRBJ1-1, with TRBD1 identical over 7 bases. The junction had 9 bases not matched to a gene; V was cut back by 6 bases and J by 5 bases. Germline values: CDR1 SGHAT, CDR2 FQNNGV. CDR3 length: 14 amino acids. Written as DNA, the CDR3 is TGTGCCAGCAGGTTACAATCCAGGGGGACTGAAGCTTTCTTT. Translating gives CASRLQSRGTEAFF.

The V and J genes are TRBV19 and TRBJ1-5; D perhaps matches TRBD1 (5 bases). V lost 3 bases and J lost 5, with 11 bases in between. Germline V gene data show CDR1 as LNHDA and CDR2 as SQIVND (reference sequence). The CDR3 totals 14 residues. The CDR3 bases are TGTGCCAGTAGTATGGGGCAGGGATATCAGCCCCAGCATTTT. Translated: CASSMGQGYQPQHF.

This clone appeared a single time. This rearrangement joins TRBV19 to TRBJ2-5, with a possible D match to TRBD1 (6 bases). CDR1 is LNHDA and CDR2 is SQIVND in the germline V gene (reference sequence). The CDR3 runs 14 residues. V was cut by 7 bases and J by 7 bases, with 19 bases left in between. The CDR3 DNA reads as TGTGCCAGTAAAGGTAGGGGGAGAGAAGCGACCCAGTACTTC. Residues: CASKGRGREATQYF.

The rearrangement joins TRBV7-9 to TRBJ2-1; 8 bases are a match to TRBD2. The CDR3 spans 14 residues. Germline CDR1 SEHNR, CDR2 FQNEAQ (reference sequence). V was clipped by 5 bases and J by 5 bases; unmatched bases: 5. CDR3 amino acids: CASSRGLENNEQFF. CDR3 sequence (DNA): TGTGCCAGCAGCCGGGGACTAGAAAACAATGAGCAGTTCTTC.

This chain uses TRBV14 with TRBJ2-1; 10 nucleotides match TRBD1. J gave up 13 bases and V 3 bases, and 3 bases lay outside the gene matches. This CDR3 has 12 residues. Germline V CDR1 and CDR2: SGHDN, FVKESK. Here the CDR3 DNA reads TGTGCCAGCAGCCATTGGACAGGGGGACAGTTCTTC. It translates to CASSHWTGGQFF.

The gene calls are TRBV16 and TRBJ1-4, with no clear D. Trimming stripped 0 bases from V and 11 bases from J, with 16 bases between. The germline V gene encodes CDR1 KGHSY and CDR2 FQNENV. The CDR3 is 15 amino acids. CDR3 sequence reads: CASSQSDRSGSKLFF. The DNA of the CDR3 is TGTGCCAGCAGCCAATCCGATCGTTCGGGTAGTAAACTGTTTTTT.

This rearrangement joins TRBV6-2 or TRBV6-3 to TRBJ2-7; the match to TRBD2 covers 10 bases. The CDR3 runs 15 residues. CDR1 is MNHEY, CDR2 SVGEGT, per germline. With V trimmed by 6 bases and J by 1 base, 6 bases remained unmatched. In DNA, the CDR3 is TGTGCCAGCAGCGAACCTAGCGGGGGATCCTACGAGCAGTACTTC. Protein product: CASSEPSGGSYEQYF.

This chain uses TRBV11-2 with TRBJ1-1, with D perhaps matching TRBD1 (5 bases). The CDR3 contains 15 residues. Germline V gives CDR1 SGHAT, CDR2 FQNNGV. Trimming pared 5 bases from V and 0 bases from J, leaving 13 bases between. The CDR3 coding sequence is TGTGCCAGCAGCCTTGGGGGGGTTATGAACACTGAAGCTTTCTTT. Its translation: CASSLGGVMNTEAFF.

The rearrangement joins TRBV6-2 or TRBV6-3 to TRBJ1-2, with TRBD1 matching 7 bases. CDR1 and CDR2 from the germline V gene are MNHEY and SVGEGT. With 6 bases clipped from V and 5 bases from J, the junction kept 9 bases outside the gene matches. The CDR3 loop spans 14 amino acids. CDR3 amino acids: CASSLQGTLYGYTF. CDR3 coding DNA: TGTGCCAGCAGCTTACAGGGGACGTTATATGGCTACACCTTC.

The chain couples TRBV5-6 to TRBJ1-2; TRBD1 might be the D (5 bases). This CDR3 region has 15 residues. V lost 4 bases and J 3 bases, leaving 16 bases between the germline ends. Germline V CDR1 and CDR2: SGHDT, YYEEEE. CDR3 nucleotides: TGTGCCAGCAGCCGCCCGTCGGGGGGGGACTATGGCTACACCTTC. This encodes CASSRPSGGDYGYTF.

J is TRBJ1-4 and V is TRBV28; D is unresolved. The CDR3 spans 12 residues. Trimming shortened V by 6 bases and J by 13 bases, and 15 bases separated the two germline ends. The germline gives CDR1 MDHEN, CDR2 SYDVKM. The CDR3 loop reads CASSPSVGALFF. The CDR3 bases are TGTGCCAGCAGCCCCTCGGTTGGAGCACTGTTTTTT.

This sequence joins TRBV2 and TRBJ2-7; weak D call: TRBD2 (5 bases). V gave up 1 base and J gave up 2 bases, with 12 bases separating them. The CDR3 spans 15 residues. CDR1 SNHLY and CDR2 FYNNEI come from the germline V gene. The CDR3: CASSEERTSPYEQYF. The CDR3 DNA follows: TGTGCCAGCAGTGAAGAGCGGACGTCTCCCTACGAGCAGTACTTC.

The chain uses TRBV19 and TRBJ2-3, with TRBD2 matching 10 bases. The germline gives CDR1 LNHDA, CDR2 SQIVND (reference sequence). V trimming: 4 bases; J trimming: 5 bases; junction bases outside the gene matches: 6. The CDR3 loop spans 15 amino acids. This CDR3 reads CASSRSGGAIDTQYF. The CDR3 coding sequence is TGTGCCAGTAGTAGAAGCGGGGGGGCCATAGATACGCAGTATTTT.

V gene TRBV7-8 combines with J gene TRBJ1-1; D is unclear. The CDR3 runs 12 residues. Germline CDR1 is SGHVS and CDR2 is FQNEAQ. V lost 1 base and J 9 bases, leaving 9 bases between the germline ends. CDR3 sequence: CASSLERGQAFF. DNA of the CDR3: TGTGCCAGCAGCTTAGAGAGAGGCCAAGCTTTCTTT.

CDR3: CSVKTGNEQYF. The CDR3 nucleotides read TGCAGCGTTAAAACAGGGAACGAGCAGTACTTC. The chain employs TRBV29-1 and TRBJ2-7; the D gene is possibly TRBD1 (6 bases). The V and J ends lost 5 bases and 5 bases respectively, with 10 bases between them. The CDR3 contains 11 residues. Germline V gives CDR1 SQVTM, CDR2 ANQGSEA.

A single count supports this clone. The chain has TRBV21-1 and TRBJ1-5. TRBV21-1 is given as a pseudogene. CDR3 length equals 17 residues. The CDR3 is CASSKEHSDYSNQPQHF. The CDR3 coding sequence is TGTGCCAGCAGCAAAGAACACAGCGACTATAGCAATCAGCCCCAGCATTTT.

This chain uses TRBV29-1 with TRBJ2-7; TRBD1 might be the D (6 bases). Trimming took 6 bases from V and 0 from J, leaving 12 bases between them. From germline, CDR1 is SQVTM and CDR2 ANQGSEA. The CDR3 contains 13 residues. The CDR3 here is CSVLDRSSYEQYF. In nucleotides, the CDR3 is TGCAGCGTGCTCGACAGGAGCTCCTACGAGCAGTACTTC.

The rearrangement joins TRBV2 to TRBJ2-7, with 9 positions matching TRBD2. CDR1 and CDR2 from the germline V gene are SNHLY and FYNNEI. With 5 bases clipped from V and 6 bases from J, the junction kept 11 bases outside the gene matches. The CDR3 covers 15 residues. CDR3 coding DNA: TGTGCCAGCAGTACTGTTAGCGGGAGAATTGGCGAGCAGTACTTC. It specifies CASSTVSGRIGEQYF.

The genes are TRBV7-9 and TRBJ2-5, with a possible D match to TRBD2 (6 bases). Per the germline V gene, CDR1 is SEHNR and CDR2 is FQNEAQ (reference sequence). V was shortened by 2 bases and J by 4 bases, with 14 bases between the two germline ends. The CDR3 is 15 amino acids. The CDR3 coding sequence is TGTGCCAGCAGCTTATGGGCGGGGTCCGGAGAGACCCAGTACTTC. Translated, it gives CASSLWAGSGETQYF.

This clone was observed a single time. The chain recombines TRBV19 with TRBJ2-1; perhaps TRBD2 as D (7 bases). V was shortened by 5 bases and J by 9 bases, with 23 bases between the two germline ends. This CDR3 spans 16 amino acids. Germline loops: CDR1 LNHDA, CDR2 SQIVND (reference sequence). The CDR3 DNA is TGTGCCAGTAGTCTTACAGGGATTAGGGGGAGGGGTGAGCAGTTCTTC. The encoded protein is CASSLTGIRGRGEQFF.

This clone came up a few times. The V gene is TRBV29-1, the J gene TRBJ1-2, with 8 bases fitting TRBD1. The J segment lost 7 bases and the V segment lost 2 bases, leaving 9 bases of the junction unmatched. CDR1 is SQVTM, CDR2 ANQGSEA, per germline. The CDR3 totals 14 residues. In DNA, the CDR3 is TGCAGCGTTGAAATTAGCAGGGGGCAGGGTGGCTACACCTTC. This translates into CSVEISRGQGGYTF.

This clone was seen only a few times. V is TRBV18 and J is TRBJ1-5; 9 nucleotides align to TRBD1. The CDR3 extends over 14 amino acids. Germline values: CDR1 KGHSH, CDR2 LQKENI. J lost 7 bases, V lost 3 bases, and 4 bases had no gene match. CDR3 protein: CASSPGQGEQPQHF. Written as DNA, the CDR3 is TGTGCCAGCTCACCGGGACAGGGTGAACAGCCCCAGCATTTT. Based on the CDR3 plus reference TRBV18 and TRBJ1-5, the full variable domain is NAGVMQNPRHLVRRRGQEARLRCSPMKGHSHVYWYRQLPEEGLKFMVYLQKENIIDESGMPKERFSAEFPKEGPSILRIQQVVRGDSAAYFCASSPGQGEQPQHFGDGTRLSIL.